This TCR beta chain was sequenced for a study of Ad26.COV2.S vaccination and SARS-CoV-2 variants. Treatment in this sample: roughly 19 received Ad26.COV2.S at low or high dose, single or two shots; several received placebo; per-sample allocation not given. Sampling took place 63 days after the first vaccine or placebo injection. Trimming removed 6 bases from V and 3 bases from J, with 13 bases in between. The length of the CDR3 is 14 residues. The germline V gene has CDR1 SGHTA and CDR2 FQGNSA. Here immunoSEQ multiplex PCR was the method, and the copy in TCRdb shows in-frame clones only, minus some. The data show 380,000 or so clones, about 87% seen once.

The receptor's source is a person between 18 and 59 years old who received the Ad26.COV2.S COVID-19 vaccine or a placebo. This specimen was peripheral blood, taken in a trial of Ad26.COV2.S vaccine versus placebo. V gene TRBV7-2 combines with J gene TRBJ2-3; TRBD1 might be the D (5 bases). DNA of the CDR3: TGTGCCAGCAGTCGCCTTCAGGGTACAGATACGCAGTATTTT. It translates to CASSRLQGTDTQYF.